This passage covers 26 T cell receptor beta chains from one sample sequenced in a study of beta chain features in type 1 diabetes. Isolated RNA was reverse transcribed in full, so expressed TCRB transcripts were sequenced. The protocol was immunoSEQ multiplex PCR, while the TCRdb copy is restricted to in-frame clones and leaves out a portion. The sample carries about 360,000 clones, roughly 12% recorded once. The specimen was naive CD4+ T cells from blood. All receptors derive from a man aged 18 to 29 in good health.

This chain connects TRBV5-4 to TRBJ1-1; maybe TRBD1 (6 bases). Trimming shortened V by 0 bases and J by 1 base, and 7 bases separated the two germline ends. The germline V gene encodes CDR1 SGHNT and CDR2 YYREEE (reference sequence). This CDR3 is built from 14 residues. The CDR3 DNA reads TGTGCCAGCAGCTTGGAGACAGGGAACACTGAAGCTTTCTTT. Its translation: CASSLETGNTEAFF.

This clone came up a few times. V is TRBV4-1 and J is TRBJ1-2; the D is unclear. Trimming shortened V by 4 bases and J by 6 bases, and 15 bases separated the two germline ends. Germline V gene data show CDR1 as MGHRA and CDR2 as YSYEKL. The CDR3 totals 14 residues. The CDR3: CASSPLGGRDGYTF. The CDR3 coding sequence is TGCGCCAGCAGCCCCCTCGGCGGGCGGGATGGCTACACCTTC.

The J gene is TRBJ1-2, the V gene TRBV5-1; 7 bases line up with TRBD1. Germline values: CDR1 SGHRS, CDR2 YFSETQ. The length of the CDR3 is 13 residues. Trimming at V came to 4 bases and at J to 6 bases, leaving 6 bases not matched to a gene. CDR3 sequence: CASSGTGADGYTF. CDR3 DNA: TGCGCCAGCAGCGGAACAGGGGCGGATGGCTACACCTTC. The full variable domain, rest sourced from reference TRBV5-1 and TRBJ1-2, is KAGVTQTPRYLIKTRGQQVTLSCSPISGHRSVSWYQQTPGQGLQFLFEYFSETQRNKGNFPGRFSGRQFSNSRSEMNVSTLELGDSALYLCASSGTGADGYTFGSGTRLTVV.

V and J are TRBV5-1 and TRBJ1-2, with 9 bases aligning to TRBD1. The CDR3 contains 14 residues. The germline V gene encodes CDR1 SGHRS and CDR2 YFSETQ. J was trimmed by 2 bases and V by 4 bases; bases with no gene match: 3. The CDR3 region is CASSPGQGNYGYTF. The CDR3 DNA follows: TGCGCCAGCAGCCCGGGACAGGGAAACTATGGCTACACCTTC. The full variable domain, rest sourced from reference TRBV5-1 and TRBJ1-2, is KAGVTQTPRYLIKTRGQQVTLSCSPISGHRSVSWYQQTPGQGLQFLFEYFSETQRNKGNFPGRFSGRQFSNSRSEMNVSTLELGDSALYLCASSPGQGNYGYTFGSGTRLTVV.

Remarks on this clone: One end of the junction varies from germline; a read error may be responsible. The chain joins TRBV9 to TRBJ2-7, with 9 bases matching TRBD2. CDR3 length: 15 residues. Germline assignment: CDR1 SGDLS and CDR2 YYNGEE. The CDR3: CIRVSGGRLTYEQYF. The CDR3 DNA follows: TGCATACGGGTTAGCGGGGGAAGGTTGACCTACGAGCAGTACTTC.

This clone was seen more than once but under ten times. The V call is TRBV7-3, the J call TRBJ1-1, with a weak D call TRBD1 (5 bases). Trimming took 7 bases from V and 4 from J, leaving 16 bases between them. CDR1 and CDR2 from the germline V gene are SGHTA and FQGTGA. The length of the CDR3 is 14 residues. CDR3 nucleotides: TGTGCCAGCACCTCCATGGGGGGAGCCACTGAAGCTTTCTTT. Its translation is CASTSMGGATEAFF.

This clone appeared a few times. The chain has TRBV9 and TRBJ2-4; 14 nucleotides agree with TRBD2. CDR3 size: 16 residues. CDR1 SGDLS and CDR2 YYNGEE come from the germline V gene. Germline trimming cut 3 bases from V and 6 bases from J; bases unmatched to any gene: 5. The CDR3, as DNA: TGTGCCAGCAGCGCGGGACTAGCGGGAGCCGGAAACATTCAGTACTTC. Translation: CASSAGLAGAGNIQYF. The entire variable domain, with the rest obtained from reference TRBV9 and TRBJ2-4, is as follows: DSGVTQTPKHLITATGQRVTLRCSPRSGDLSVYWYQQSLDQGLQFLIQYYNGEERAKGNILERFSAQQFPDLHSELNLSSLELGDSALYFCASSAGLAGAGNIQYFGAGTRLSVL.

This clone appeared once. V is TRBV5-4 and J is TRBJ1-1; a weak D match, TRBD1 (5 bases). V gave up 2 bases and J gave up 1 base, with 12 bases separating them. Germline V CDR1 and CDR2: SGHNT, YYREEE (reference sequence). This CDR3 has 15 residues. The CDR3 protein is CASSFVWGGNTEAFF. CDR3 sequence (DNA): TGTGCCAGCAGCTTCGTGTGGGGCGGGAACACTGAAGCTTTCTTT. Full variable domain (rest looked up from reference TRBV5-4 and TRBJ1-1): ETGVTQSPTHLIKTRGQQVTLRCSSQSGHNTVSWYQQALGQGPQFIFQYYREEENGRGNFPPRFSGLQFPNYSSELNVNALELDDSALYLCASSFVWGGNTEAFFGQGTRLTVV.

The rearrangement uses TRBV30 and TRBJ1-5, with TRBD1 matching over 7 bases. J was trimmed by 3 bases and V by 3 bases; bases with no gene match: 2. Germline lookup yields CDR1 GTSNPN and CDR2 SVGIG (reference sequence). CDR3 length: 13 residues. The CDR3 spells CAWSTGDNQPQHF. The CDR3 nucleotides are TGTGCCTGGAGCACAGGGGACAATCAGCCCCAGCATTTT.

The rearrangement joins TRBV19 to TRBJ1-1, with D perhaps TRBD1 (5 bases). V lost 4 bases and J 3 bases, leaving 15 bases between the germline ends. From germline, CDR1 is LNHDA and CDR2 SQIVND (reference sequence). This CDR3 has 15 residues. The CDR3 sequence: CASSSPGGEDTEAFF. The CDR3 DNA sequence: TGTGCCAGTAGTAGCCCGGGGGGGGAGGACACTGAAGCTTTCTTT.

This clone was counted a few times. CDR3 sequence: CASSLSGQGVKETQYF. The CDR3 DNA sequence: TGTGCCAGCAGCTTGTCGGGACAAGGGGTTAAGGAGACCCAGTACTTC. This rearrangement joins TRBV5-4 to TRBJ2-5; possibly TRBD1 for D (6 bases). Trimming took off 1 base at V and 5 bases at J, with 18 bases between the two ends. The germline V gene has CDR1 SGHNT and CDR2 YYREEE (reference sequence). The CDR3 is 16 residues long.

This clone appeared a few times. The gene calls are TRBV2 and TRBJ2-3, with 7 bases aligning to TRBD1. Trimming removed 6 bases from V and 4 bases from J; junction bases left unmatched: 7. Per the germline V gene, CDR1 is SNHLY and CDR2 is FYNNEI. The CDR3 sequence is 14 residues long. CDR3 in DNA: TGTGCCAGCAGCAGGGCCCAGGGGGCAGATACGCAGTATTTT. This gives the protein CASSRAQGADTQYF.

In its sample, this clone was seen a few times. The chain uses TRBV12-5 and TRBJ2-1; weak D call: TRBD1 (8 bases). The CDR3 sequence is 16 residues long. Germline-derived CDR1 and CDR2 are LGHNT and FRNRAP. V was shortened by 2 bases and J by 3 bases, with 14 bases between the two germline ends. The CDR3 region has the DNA TGTGCTAGTGGTTTGTCAGCGGGACAGGTCTACAATGAGCAGTTCTTC. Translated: CASGLSAGQVYNEQFF.

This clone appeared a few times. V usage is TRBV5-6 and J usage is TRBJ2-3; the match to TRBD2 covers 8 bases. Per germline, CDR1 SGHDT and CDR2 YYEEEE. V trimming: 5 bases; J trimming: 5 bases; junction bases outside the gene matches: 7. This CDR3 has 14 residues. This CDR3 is CASSQTAGEDTQYF. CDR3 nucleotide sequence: TGTGCCAGCAGTCAGACAGCGGGAGAAGATACGCAGTATTTT.

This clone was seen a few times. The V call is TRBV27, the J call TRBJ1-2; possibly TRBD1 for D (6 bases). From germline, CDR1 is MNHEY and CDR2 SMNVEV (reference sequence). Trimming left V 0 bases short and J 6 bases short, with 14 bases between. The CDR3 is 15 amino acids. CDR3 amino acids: CASSLSWGTLNGYTF. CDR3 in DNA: TGTGCCAGCAGTTTATCGTGGGGGACACTGAATGGCTACACCTTC.

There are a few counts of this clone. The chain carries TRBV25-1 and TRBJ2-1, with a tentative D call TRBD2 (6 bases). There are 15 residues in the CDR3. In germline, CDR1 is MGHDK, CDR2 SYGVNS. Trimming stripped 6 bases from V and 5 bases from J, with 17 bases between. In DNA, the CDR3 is TGTGCCAGCAGCTTAGTTACGACTAGTCACAATGAGCAGTTCTTC. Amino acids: CASSLVTTSHNEQFF.

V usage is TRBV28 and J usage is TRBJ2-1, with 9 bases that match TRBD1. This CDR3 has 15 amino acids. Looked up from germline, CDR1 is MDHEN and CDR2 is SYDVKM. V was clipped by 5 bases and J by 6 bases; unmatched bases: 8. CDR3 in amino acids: CASSPSGTGFNEQFF. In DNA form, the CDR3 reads TGTGCCAGCAGTCCGTCCGGGACAGGGTTCAATGAGCAGTTCTTC.

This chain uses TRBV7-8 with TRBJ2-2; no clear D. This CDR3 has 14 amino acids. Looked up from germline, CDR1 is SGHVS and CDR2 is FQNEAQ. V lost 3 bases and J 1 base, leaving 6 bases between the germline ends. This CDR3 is CASSLTQNTGELFF. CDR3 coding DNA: TGTGCCAGCAGCTTGACACAGAACACCGGGGAGCTGTTTTTT. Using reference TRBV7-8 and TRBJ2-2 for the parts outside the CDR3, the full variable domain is GAGVSQSPRYKVAKRGQDVALRCDPISGHVSLFWYQQALGQGPEFLTYFQNEAQLDKSGLPSDRFFAERPEGSVSTLKIQRTQQEDSAVYLCASSLTQNTGELFFGEGSRLTVL.

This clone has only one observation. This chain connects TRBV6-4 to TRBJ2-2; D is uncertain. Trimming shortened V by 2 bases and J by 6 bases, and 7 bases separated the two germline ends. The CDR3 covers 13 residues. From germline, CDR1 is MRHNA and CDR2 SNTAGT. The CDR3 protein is CASSDEVAGELFF. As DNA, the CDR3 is TGTGCCAGCAGTGACGAGGTGGCCGGGGAGCTGTTTTTT.

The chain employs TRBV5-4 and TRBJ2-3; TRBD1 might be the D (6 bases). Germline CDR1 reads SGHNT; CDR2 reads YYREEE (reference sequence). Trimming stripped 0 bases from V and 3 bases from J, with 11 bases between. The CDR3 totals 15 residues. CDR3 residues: CASSLEWDTTDTQYF. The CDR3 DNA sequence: TGTGCCAGCAGCTTGGAATGGGACACGACAGATACGCAGTATTTT.

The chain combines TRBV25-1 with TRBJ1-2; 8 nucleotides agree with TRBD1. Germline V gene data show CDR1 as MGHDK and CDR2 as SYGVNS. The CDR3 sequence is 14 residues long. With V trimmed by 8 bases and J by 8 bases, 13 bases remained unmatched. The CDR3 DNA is TGTGCCAGCTCCGGATCTCAGGGGGCGGTGGGCTACACCTTC. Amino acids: CASSGSQGAVGYTF.

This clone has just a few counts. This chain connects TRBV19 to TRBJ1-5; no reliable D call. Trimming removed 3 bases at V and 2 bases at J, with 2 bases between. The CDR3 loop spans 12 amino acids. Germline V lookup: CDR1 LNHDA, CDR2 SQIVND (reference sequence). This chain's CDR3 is CASSIGNQPQHF. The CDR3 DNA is TGTGCCAGTAGTATCGGCAATCAGCCCCAGCATTTT.

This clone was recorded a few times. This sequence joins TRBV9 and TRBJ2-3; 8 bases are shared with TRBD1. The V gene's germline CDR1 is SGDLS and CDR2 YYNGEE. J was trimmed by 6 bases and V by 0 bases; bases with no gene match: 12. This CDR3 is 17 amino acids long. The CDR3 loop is CASSVAVRRGDRDTQYF. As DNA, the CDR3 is TGTGCCAGCAGCGTAGCGGTAAGGCGAGGGGACAGGGATACGCAGTATTTT.

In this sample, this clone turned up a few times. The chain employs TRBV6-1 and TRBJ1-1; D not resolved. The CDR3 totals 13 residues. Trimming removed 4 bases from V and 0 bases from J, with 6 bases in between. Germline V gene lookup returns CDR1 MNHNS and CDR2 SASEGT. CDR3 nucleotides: TGTGCCAGCAGTGCTACAGTGAACACTGAAGCTTTCTTT. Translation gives CASSATVNTEAFF.

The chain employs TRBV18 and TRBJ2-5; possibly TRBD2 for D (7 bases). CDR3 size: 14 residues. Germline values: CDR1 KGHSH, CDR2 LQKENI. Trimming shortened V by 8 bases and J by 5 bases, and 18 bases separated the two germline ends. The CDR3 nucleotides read TGTGCCAGCGCCCCGGCGGGGGCGCAGGAGACCCAGTACTTC. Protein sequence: CASAPAGAQETQYF.

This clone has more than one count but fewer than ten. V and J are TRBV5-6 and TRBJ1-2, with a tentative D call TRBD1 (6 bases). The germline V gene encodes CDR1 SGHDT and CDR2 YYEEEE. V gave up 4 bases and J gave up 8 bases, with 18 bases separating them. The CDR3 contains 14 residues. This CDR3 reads CASSAETGLGGYTF. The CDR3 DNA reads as TGTGCCAGCAGCGCCGAGACAGGCCTCGGCGGCTACACCTTC.